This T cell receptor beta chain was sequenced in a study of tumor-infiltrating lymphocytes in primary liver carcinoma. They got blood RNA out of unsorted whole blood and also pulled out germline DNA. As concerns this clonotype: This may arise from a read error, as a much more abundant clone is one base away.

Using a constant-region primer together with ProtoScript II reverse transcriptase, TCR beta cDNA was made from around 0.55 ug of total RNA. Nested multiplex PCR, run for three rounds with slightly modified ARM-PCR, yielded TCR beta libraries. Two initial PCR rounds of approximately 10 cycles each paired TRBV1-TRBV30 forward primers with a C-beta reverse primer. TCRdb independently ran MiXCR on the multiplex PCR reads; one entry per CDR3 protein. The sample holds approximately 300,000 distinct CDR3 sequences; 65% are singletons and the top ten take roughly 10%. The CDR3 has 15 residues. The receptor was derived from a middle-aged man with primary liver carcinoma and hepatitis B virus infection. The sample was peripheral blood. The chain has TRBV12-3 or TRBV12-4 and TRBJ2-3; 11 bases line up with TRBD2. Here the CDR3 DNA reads TGTGCCAGCAGCCCTCTAGCGGGAGGTGCAGATACGCGGTATTTT. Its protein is CASSPLAGGADTRYF.